The T cell receptor (beta chain) described here comes from a study of OX40 agonist ivuxolimab in advanced cancers. Comments on this clone: The antigen remains unidentified.

Looked up from germline, CDR1 is SEHNR and CDR2 is FQNEAQ (reference sequence). The CDR3 is made up of 15 amino acids. The junction had 7 bases not matched to a gene; V was cut back by 3 bases and J by 6 bases. Study findings and constraints: There were, on average, more expanded clones in CD8+ T cells than in CD4+. Clones of CD4+ and CD8+ blood T cells grew by week 6 at doses of 0.1 to 3.0 mg/kg.

Some clones are missing from TCRdb's copy, which holds only in-frame ones; the method was immunoSEQ multiplex PCR. The sample has 90,000 to 100,000 clones; 90% to 96% are singletons. Sample: CD4+ or CD8+ T cells sorted from blood, taken in a trial of the OX40 agonist ivuxolimab. The source is an adult with an advanced solid tumor such as melanoma, head and neck, liver or kidney cancer. This chain connects TRBV7-9 to TRBJ2-1; 8 positions match TRBD2. Written as DNA, the CDR3 is TGTGCCAGCAGCTTCGCGGGGGGCCTCAGCAATGAGCAGTTCTTC. Translation gives CASSFAGGLSNEQFF.